One T cell receptor (beta chain) is described in this entry. It lacks a known antigen. No qualities accompany the bases; no much larger clone lies one base away. The germline V gene (reference sequence) supplies CDR1 SGHKS and CDR2 YYEKEE. V loses 0 bases of germline sequence and J loses 7 bases, and the interval between the two ends is 14 bases. The CDR3 covers 14 residues, taking in both the cysteine and the phenylalanine. Only CDR3 DNA remains: 42 bases, in frame from the first base. Libraries came from the immunoSEQ multiplex PCR assay. In its TCRdb copy, this immuneACCESS table keeps in-frame sequences only and misses some clones. Where compared with another copy, unresolved V genes explain less than half of these, and the others have no known cause. The sample table lists tens of thousands of clones, around 94% of them with a count of one. The top ten clonotypes cover around 0.86% of the sample.

The sample is drawn from a study of T cell changes during pregnancy in multiple sclerosis (dated 2019 in TCRdb). Regarding the research as a whole: In women with multiple sclerosis, the researchers looked at how the T cell repertoire shifted as pregnancy progressed.

The chain is encoded by TRBV5-5 joined to TRBJ2-7, and TRBD1 may be the D gene, going by 6 matching bases. This sequence was found in a female donor with multiple sclerosis, enrolled in a pregnancy study. Material: peripheral blood, obtained in the third trimester of pregnancy. CDR3 protein: CASSLVQGQREQYF. In nucleotide form, the sequence is TGTGCCAGCAGCTTGGTACAGGGCCAACGAGAGCAGTACTTC.